Listed below are T cell receptor beta chains from one sample, sequenced in a study of preoperative IRX-2 immunotherapy in early breast cancer. The method was immunoSEQ multiplex PCR; TCRdb's version includes in-frame clones alone and lacks a portion of them. The sample includes roughly 27,000 clones, 70% to 85% of them seen just once. Sampling was carried out from a patient treated with IRX-2 immunotherapy. These receptors originate from a human donor with breast cancer. The conserved cysteine and the conserved F or W are not part of the CDR3 here. The D gene is left open where the match is weak.

TRBD2	TRBV15	TRBJ2-3	ASSFRGAGGRDTQY
TRBD2	TRBV6-8	TRBJ2-3	ASRPRSGRASCTDTQY
TRBD1	TRBV19	TRBJ2-7	ASSTSGQPYEQY
-	TRBV11-3	TRBJ2-5	ASSPRGAGNEETQY
-	TRBV5-1	TRBJ2-2	ASSSGQGARNTGELF
-	TRBV11-3	TRBJ2-6	ASSLRGSGANVLT
-	TRBV6-8	TRBJ2-3	AINTPPTDTQY
-	TRBV7-6	TRBJ2-2	ASSLDPGRPAGELF
TRBD1	TRBV6-8	TRBJ2-5	ATHRGQGISRTQY
TRBD1	TRBV18	TRBJ2-7	ASSLTGASYEQY
-	TRBV11-3	TRBJ1-1	ASSPQPGDTEAF
-	TRBV11-3	TRBJ1-6	ASSLEPSSYNSPLH
-	TRBV5-1	TRBJ1-4	ASCPGTLNEKLF
-	TRBV14	TRBJ1-2	ASSQLAGSLYGYT
TRBD2	TRBV6-8	TRBJ2-7	ASSVWAGGSYEQY
-	TRBV11-3	TRBJ1-2	ASSTRTGNYGYT
-	TRBV6-8	TRBJ2-2	ASSRQGQHGTGELF
-	TRBV6-8	TRBJ2-1	ASRGGTSYYNEQF
-	TRBV7-7	TRBJ2-7	ASSQVGGLSSYEQY
-	TRBV30	TRBJ2-7	AWQGIAYEQY
TRBD1	TRBV14	TRBJ2-5	ASSQGFSKTGEGETQY
TRBD2	TRBV6-8	TRBJ2-2	ASSYLAVTGELF
TRBD2	TRBV10-3	TRBJ2-7	AISELAGAHEQY
-	TRBV7-8	TRBJ2-3	ASSLGGADTQY
-	TRBV30	TRBJ1-4	ALWRGRGKLANEKLF
-	TRBV28	TRBJ1-1	ASSFLDKKRGAF
-	TRBV6-8	TRBJ1-5	ASSSIMSNQPQH
-	TRBV19	TRBJ1-5	ASSKLQDGNQPQH
TRBD1	TRBV6-8	TRBJ2-7	ASRRGLSYEQY
-	TRBV29-1	TRBJ2-5	SGRQRTQETQY
-	TRBV6-8	TRBJ2-3	ASSIGRDAKAQY
TRBD1	TRBV6-8	TRBJ2-7	AINLRGSVHEQY
-	TRBV6-8	TRBJ1-6	ASSYGTLSPLH
-	TRBV6-7	TRBJ1-2	ATGGSYGYT
TRBD1	TRBV5-1	TRBJ1-6	ASSLGGQGAGSPLH
-	TRBV28	TRBJ2-1	ASIVQGYNEQF
-	TRBV30	TRBJ1-3	AWSSLWSDTIY
TRBD1	TRBV19	TRBJ1-2	ASTTGQGLGGYT
-	TRBV18	TRBJ2-5	ASSPQQETQY
-	TRBV19	TRBJ2-2	ASSIPLDFPGELF
TRBD1	TRBV6-8	TRBJ2-7	ASSRQGYEQY
TRBD1	TRBV11-3	TRBJ2-7	ASSPRTGSTYEQY